Listed below are T cell receptor beta chains from one sample, sequenced in a study of CD8 T cells in Susac syndrome. Using its own MiXCR run on the immunoSEQ multiplex PCR reads, TCRdb lists one record per CDR3 protein. The data contain approximately 220,000 distinct CDR3 sequences, just under 95% of them singletons. Sequenced sample: CD4+ T cells from PBMCs. Source of these receptors: a human donor with multiple sclerosis. CDR3s include the opening cysteine and the closing phenylalanine or tryptophan. D genes are given only for firm matches. The size field is filled for only some rows; it gives once, few, many or a size class.

few,.,11,TRBV29-1,TRBJ2-7,TGCAGCGTTGAAATGGGCTACGAGCAGTACTTC,CSVEMGYEQYF
.,.,14,TRBV9,TRBJ1-2,TGTGCCAGCAGCGTAGAGGCAGGGCTCTATGGCTACACCTTC,CASSVEAGLYGYTF
once,.,13,TRBV15,TRBJ1-5,TGTGCCACCAGTAGGCCCGGAGGGCAGCCCCAGCATTTT,CATSRPGGQPQHF
.,.,15,TRBV9,TRBJ2-1,TGTGCCAGCAGCGTAGGGGCTACCTTTGGGAATGAGCAGTTCTTC,CASSVGATFGNEQFF
.,.,14,TRBV29-1,TRBJ2-2,TGCAGCGTTGTTGGTAGGGAGAACACCGGGGAGCTGTTTTTT,CSVVGRENTGELFF
.,TRBD1,15,TRBV29-1,TRBJ1-2,TGCAGCGTTGACGGCGGCCCACAGGGGCCCTATGGCTACACCTTC,CSVDGGPQGPYGYTF
.,TRBD1,14,TRBV30,TRBJ1-2,TGTGCCTGGAGTCCCGGGACCCAGGGGGATGGCTACACCTTC,CAWSPGTQGDGYTF
.,TRBD1,14,TRBV27,TRBJ2-7,TGTGCCAGCAGCCGGGACAGGGAGGGATACGAGCAGTACTTC,CASSRDREGYEQYF
.,TRBD2,13,TRBV4-2,TRBJ2-1,TGTGCCAGCAGCCGCGGGGGGGGTGCAGTCCAGTTCTTC,CASSRGGGAVQFF
.,TRBD2,16,TRBV20-1,TRBJ2-1,TGCAGTGCTAGAGATTCTAGCGGGGGAGATGGCAATGAGCAGTTCTTC,CSARDSSGGDGNEQFF
.,.,12,TRBV7-9,TRBJ1-6,TGTGCCAGCAGCTCGGGCCCACTAGCCCTCCACTTT,CASSSGPLALHF